These 21 T cell receptor beta chains were sequenced from one sample in a study of blood T cells in healthy people across ages. A second PCR, run for about 7 to 11 cycles, used a sample-barcoded 5' primer plus a J-beta primer mix. TCRdb fed the 5' RACE reads into MiXCR, producing one record per CDR3 protein. The sample holds around 1,000,000 distinct CDR3 sequences, more than 30% seen once. Material for sequencing was blood. These receptors all stem from a man between 18 and 29 years old in good health.

The CDR3 DNA is TGTGCCAGCAGCCTGACCTGGGAGCGGGTTTACTACAATGAGCAGTTCTTC. This translates into CASSLTWERVYYNEQFF. The rearrangement links TRBV4-2 to TRBJ2-1; D is perhaps TRBD2 (6 bases). This CDR3 is 17 amino acids long. Germline values: CDR1 LGHNA, CDR2 YNFKEQ. V lost 4 bases and J 3 bases, leaving 19 bases between the germline ends.

The CDR3 DNA sequence: TGCAGCGTTGGGTTGGTCGGGGACAGCCACAATGAGCAGTTCTTC. The encoded protein is CSVGLVGDSHNEQFF. The rearrangement uses TRBV29-1 and TRBJ2-1; 7 bases are a match to TRBD1. Trimming took 4 bases from V and 5 from J; bases not matched to a gene: 11. This CDR3 is 15 amino acids long. Per the germline V gene, CDR1 is SQVTM and CDR2 is ANQGSEA.

This clonotype was found a few times. The V call is TRBV6-6, the J call TRBJ1-2; D unclear. The CDR3 is 14 amino acids. V lost 0 bases to trimming and J lost 3 bases, with 8 bases between them. Germline V gives CDR1 MNHNY, CDR2 SVGAGI (reference sequence). CDR3 nucleotides: TGTGCCAGCAGTTACTCGCAGGATCACTATGGCTACACCTTC. Its protein is CASSYSQDHYGYTF.

The chain is built from TRBV3-1 and TRBJ1-2; D is unclear. In germline, CDR1 is LGHDT, CDR2 YNNKEL (reference sequence). V lost 0 bases to trimming and J lost 4 bases, with 9 bases between them. The CDR3 has 14 residues. The CDR3 DNA is TGTGCCAGCAGCCAAGACGGACCGGGCTATGGCTACACCTTC. Amino acids: CASSQDGPGYGYTF.

This chain joins TRBV12-3 or TRBV12-4 and TRBJ1-2, with a possible D match to TRBD1 (5 bases). V lost 6 bases and J 8 bases, leaving 19 bases between the germline ends. This CDR3 contains 14 residues. CDR3 loop: CASSPSGTLHGYTF. The DNA for the CDR3 is TGTGCCAGCAGCCCCTCGGGGACTCTTCACGGCTACACCTTC.

This clonotype was seen a handful of times. The chain recombines TRBV27 with TRBJ2-7; D is unresolved. Germline V gives CDR1 MNHEY, CDR2 SMNVEV (reference sequence). The ends were cut back, 0 bases at V and 2 bases at J, with 5 bases in the middle. The CDR3 totals 13 residues. The CDR3 region has the DNA TGTGCCAGCAGTTTATCGTGGGCCTACGAGCAGTACTTC. Its translation: CASSLSWAYEQYF.

This clonotype was observed a few times. V and J are TRBV3-1 and TRBJ1-1; D is unresolved. V lost 4 bases to trimming and J lost 7 bases, with 13 bases between them. The CDR3 extends over 13 amino acids. Germline V gene sequence: CDR1 LGHDT, CDR2 YNNKEL (reference sequence). CDR3 DNA sequence: TGTGCCAGCAGCCCCGGACCGTTACTTGAAGCTTTCTTT. The encoded protein is CASSPGPLLEAFF.

This clonotype was recorded a few times. The CDR3 loop reads CASSPDRIATDTQYF. In DNA, the CDR3 is TGTGCCAGCAGCCCGGACAGGATTGCAACAGATACGCAGTATTTT. This rearrangement joins TRBV7-2 to TRBJ2-3; TRBD1 aligns across 7 bases. The germline V gene encodes CDR1 SGHTA and CDR2 FQGNSA. Trimming took 5 bases from V and 3 from J; bases not matched to a gene: 8. The CDR3 runs to 15 residues.

On this clonotype: A much larger clone differs by one base, so this may be a read error. The chain recombines TRBV29-1 with TRBJ2-7; TRBD2 agrees at 7 bases. The germline V gene encodes CDR1 SQVTM and CDR2 ANQGSEA. The CDR3 has 12 residues. CDR3 loop: CSVEWGDYGQYF. The CDR3 DNA sequence: TGCAGCGTTGAGTGGGGGGACTACGGGCAGTACTTC.

The sample holds a few counts of this clonotype. The J gene is TRBJ2-1, the V gene TRBV7-8, with D maybe TRBD2 (5 bases). The germline V and J ends were trimmed by 5 bases and 0 bases, with 14 bases remaining between them. Germline V gene data show CDR1 as SGHVS and CDR2 as FQNEAQ. The CDR3 runs 16 residues. CDR3 bases: TGTGCCAGCAGCGCCCAGGACTGGAGCTCCTACAATGAGCAGTTCTTC. Residues: CASSAQDWSSYNEQFF.

This clonotype was seen a handful of times. A much more abundant neighbour one base away suggests this may be a read error. V usage is TRBV29-1 and J usage is TRBJ2-7; D tentatively reads TRBD1 or TRBD2 (5 bases each). Germline-derived CDR1 and CDR2 are SQVTM and ANQGSEA. The CDR3 covers 10 residues. The ends were cut back, 3 bases at V and 7 bases at J, with 7 bases in the middle. CDR3 protein: CSVDGGEQYF. In DNA form, the CDR3 reads TGCAGCGTTGATGGGGGTGAGCAGTACTTC.

The chain is built from TRBV9 and TRBJ1-1, with D uncertain. The germline V and J ends were trimmed by 2 bases and 8 bases, with 13 bases remaining between them. The CDR3 contains 13 residues. Germline assignment: CDR1 SGDLS and CDR2 YYNGEE. The CDR3 spells CASSVIDLGEAFF. The CDR3 DNA is TGTGCCAGCAGCGTTATAGACTTAGGGGAAGCTTTCTTT.

This chain joins TRBV4-1 and TRBJ1-1; 8 bases line up with TRBD1. V lost 3 bases and J lost 5; bases outside the gene matches: 8. Germline assignment: CDR1 MGHRA and CDR2 YSYEKL. The CDR3 is made up of 15 amino acids. The CDR3 spells CASSQPLTGGTEAFF. The CDR3 region has the DNA TGCGCCAGCAGCCAGCCTCTCACAGGGGGGACTGAAGCTTTCTTT.

This clonotype was detected only a few times. The rearrangement uses TRBV6-2 or TRBV6-3 and TRBJ1-2; 7 positions match TRBD1. CDR3 size: 16 residues. Germline CDR1 MNHEY, CDR2 SVGEGT. The junction had 10 bases not matched to a gene; V was cut back by 2 bases and J by 4 bases. Here the CDR3 DNA reads TGTGCCAGCAGTTACGGACAGGAGGAGGCCACCTATGGCTACACCTTC. Encoded protein: CASSYGQEEATYGYTF.

This chain links TRBV5-1 with TRBJ1-1; D remains ambiguous. CDR1 and CDR2 from the germline V gene are SGHRS and YFSETQ. The CDR3 is 15 amino acids. V was pared by 0 bases and J by 1 base, with 10 bases between. The CDR3 protein is CASSLGPVANTEAFF. In nucleotides, the CDR3 is TGCGCCAGCAGCTTGGGTCCGGTGGCGAACACTGAAGCTTTCTTT.

This clonotype appeared a few times. This rearrangement joins TRBV9 to TRBJ1-4, with D maybe TRBD1 (6 bases). The CDR3 totals 15 residues. Germline lookup yields CDR1 SGDLS and CDR2 YYNGEE. The germline V and J ends were trimmed by 4 bases and 3 bases, with 13 bases remaining between them. The CDR3 spells CASSPRGTANEKLFF. The CDR3 nucleotides are TGTGCCAGCAGCCCTAGGGGGACGGCTAATGAAAAACTGTTTTTT.

The sample holds a few counts of this clonotype. The chain couples TRBV20-1 to TRBJ2-4, with TRBD1 identical over 11 bases. V trimming: 4 bases; J trimming: 0 bases; junction bases outside the gene matches: 14. The germline gives CDR1 DFQATT, CDR2 SNEGSKA (reference sequence). CDR3 length: 19 amino acids. The CDR3 DNA follows: TGCAGTGCTACCCGACCCGGGACAGGGGGAATTCTAGCCAAAAACATTCAGTACTTC. Protein sequence: CSATRPGTGGILAKNIQYF.

CDR3 sequence reads: CASSYNADNEQYF. As DNA, the CDR3 is TGTGCCAGCAGTTACAATGCAGACAATGAGCAGTACTTC. This chain uses TRBV6-2 or TRBV6-3 with TRBJ2-5; no clear D gene. Germline V CDR1 and CDR2: MNHEY, SVGEGT. The CDR3 sequence is 13 residues long. V was trimmed by 2 bases and J by 11 bases, leaving 15 bases between them.

This clonotype appeared a few times. The chain recombines TRBV4-3 with TRBJ2-5, with no clear D. V lost 2 bases and J lost 3, with 7 bases in between. Germline CDR1 LGHNA, CDR2 YSLEER. The CDR3 spans 13 residues. The CDR3 bases are TGCGCCAGCAGCCAAAAATCAAAAGAGACCCAGTACTTC. This translates into CASSQKSKETQYF.

This clonotype was counted only a few times. The gene calls are TRBV12-3 or TRBV12-4 and TRBJ1-4; D may be TRBD1 (5 bases). Trimming removed 7 bases at V and 8 bases at J, with 17 bases between. CDR3 size: 14 residues. The CDR3, as DNA: TGTGCCAGCACTCGGACTGGGGGTGAAGAAAAACTGTTTTTT. As protein: CASTRTGGEEKLFF.

Worth noting for this clonotype: Just one base apart from a much larger clone, this may be a read error. The genes are TRBV7-9 and TRBJ2-1; possible D gene TRBD1, 5 bases. CDR1 and CDR2 (germline): SEHNR, FQNEAQ (reference sequence). This CDR3 comprises 15 residues. In DNA form, the CDR3 reads TGTACCAGCAGCAATCCAGGGCCAAACTACAATGAGCAGTTCTTC. Translation gives CTSSNPGPNYNEQFF.